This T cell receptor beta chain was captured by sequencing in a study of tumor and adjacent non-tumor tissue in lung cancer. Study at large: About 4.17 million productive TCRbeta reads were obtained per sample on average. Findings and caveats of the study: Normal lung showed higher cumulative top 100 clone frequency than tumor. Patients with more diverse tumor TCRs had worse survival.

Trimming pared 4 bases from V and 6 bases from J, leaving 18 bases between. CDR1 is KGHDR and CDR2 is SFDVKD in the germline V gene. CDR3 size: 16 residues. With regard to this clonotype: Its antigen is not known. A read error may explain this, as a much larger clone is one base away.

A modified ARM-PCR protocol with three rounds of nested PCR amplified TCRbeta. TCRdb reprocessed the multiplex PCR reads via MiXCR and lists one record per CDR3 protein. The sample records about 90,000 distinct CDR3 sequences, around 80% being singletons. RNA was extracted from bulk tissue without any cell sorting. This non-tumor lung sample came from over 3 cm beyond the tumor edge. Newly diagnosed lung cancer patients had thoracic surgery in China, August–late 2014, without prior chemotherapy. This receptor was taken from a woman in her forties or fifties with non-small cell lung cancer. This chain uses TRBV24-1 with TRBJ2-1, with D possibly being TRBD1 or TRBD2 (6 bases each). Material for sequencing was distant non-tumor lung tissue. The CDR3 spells CATSDPGDSCSNEQFF. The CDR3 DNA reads TGTGCCACCAGTGACCCAGGGGACTCCTGCTCCAATGAGCAGTTCTTC.